The 9 T cell receptor beta chains below all came from one sample that was sequenced in a study of T cell responses to AZD1222 COVID-19 vaccine (dated by TCRdb to the early 2020s). The time point label of this sample denotes: baseline before first vaccination. Library preparation employed the immunoSEQ multiplex PCR assay. TCRdb took this table from immuneACCESS and kept in-frame rearrangements with V and J called. Such tables lack part of the clones; where checked against another copy, unresolved V genes explain under half of the gap, and the rest is unexplained. Within this sample are 150,000 or so clones, with 80% to 95% of them counted one time only. Roughly 5% of the sample goes to the ten largest clones. Specimen: peripheral blood, collected on day 0 of AZD1222 vaccination. The receptors originated from an adult in good health.

The V call is TRBV2, the J call TRBJ1-3; D gene ambiguous. The V gene lost 6 bases and the J gene lost 0 bases, with 6 bases spanning the gap. The germline CDR1 and CDR2 sequences are SNHLY and FYNNEI. This CDR3 spans 13 amino acids. The CDR3 DNA reads as TGTGCCAGCAGCAGGAACTCTGGAAACACCATATATTTT. Its protein product is CASSRNSGNTIYF.

V gene TRBV7-9 combines with J gene TRBJ2-6; D perhaps matches TRBD1 (6 bases). From germline, CDR1 is SEHNR and CDR2 FQNEAQ (reference sequence). This CDR3 has 19 amino acids. Trimming took 1 base from V and 1 from J, leaving 17 bases between them. The CDR3: CASSLEVTGLSSGANVLTF. Here the CDR3 DNA reads TGTGCCAGCAGCTTAGAGGTTACAGGGTTATCTTCTGGGGCCAACGTCCTGACTTTC.

Of note for this clone: The same CDR3 can be traced to other DNA sequences in this sample. The chain recombines TRBV3-1 (or the pseudogene TRBV3-2) with TRBJ2-7, with unresolved D. CDR1 and CDR2 (germline): LGHDT, YNNKEL (reference sequence). V was trimmed by 3 bases and J by 1 base, leaving 1 base between them. The CDR3 sequence is 11 residues long. The CDR3 sequence is CASSQSYEQYF. CDR3 sequence (DNA): TGTGCCAGCAGCCAGTCCTACGAGCAGTACTTC.

This chain links TRBV2 with TRBJ1-1; 8 nucleotides align to TRBD1. The CDR3 has 15 residues. CDR1 is SNHLY, CDR2 FYNNEI, per germline. V was clipped by 3 bases and J by 0 bases; unmatched bases: 3. CDR3: CASSDWTGLNTEAFF. CDR3 in DNA: TGTGCCAGCAGTGATTGGACAGGGTTGAACACTGAAGCTTTCTTT.

The chain's CDR3 is CASSTLAGAVQFF. CDR3 in DNA: TGTGCCAGCAGCACCCTAGCGGGAGCGGTGCAGTTCTTC. The chain couples TRBV11-3 to TRBJ2-1; 10 nucleotides align to TRBD2. Trimming cost V 5 bases and J 12 bases; bases outside gene matches: 7. The CDR3 covers 13 residues. The germline V gene encodes CDR1 SGHNT and CDR2 YENEEA.

This sequence joins TRBV4-1 and TRBJ2-2; TRBD1 agrees at 11 bases. The CDR3 loop spans 15 amino acids. The V gene's germline CDR1 is MGHRA and CDR2 YSYEKL. V gave up 4 bases and J gave up 4 bases; unmatched junction bases: 2. As DNA, the CDR3 is TGCGCCAGCAGCCGCGGGACAGGGGGCACCGGGGAGCTGTTTTTT. Amino acid sequence: CASSRGTGGTGELFF.

This sequence joins TRBV20-1 and TRBJ1-1, with no clear D. V lost 3 bases to trimming and J lost 9 bases, with 11 bases between them. The CDR3 length is 11 residues. Germline CDR1 reads DFQATT; CDR2 reads SNEGSKA (reference sequence). The CDR3 loop is CSASRSDQAFF. The CDR3 nucleotides are TGCAGTGCTAGTAGGTCCGATCAAGCTTTCTTT.

This clone was seen a single time. The J gene is TRBJ1-6, the V gene TRBV3-1 (or the pseudogene TRBV3-2); 10 nucleotides match TRBD1. J gave up 7 bases and V 11 bases, and 2 bases lay outside the gene matches. The CDR3 length is 12 residues. Per germline, CDR1 LGHDT and CDR2 YNNKEL (reference sequence). The CDR3 bases are TGTGCCGGGGGACAGGGGAATTCACCCCTCCACTTT. Its protein product is CAGGQGNSPLHF.

The chain is built from TRBV7-9 and TRBJ2-1, with D uncertain. CDR3 length equals 16 residues. Germline assignment: CDR1 SEHNR and CDR2 FQNEAQ (reference sequence). The V gene lost 5 bases and the J gene lost 3 bases, with 17 bases spanning the gap. DNA of the CDR3: TGTGCCAGCAGCACCTCTGATGGGGTCAACTACAATGAGCAGTTCTTC. Residues: CASSTSDGVNYNEQFF.